This T cell receptor (beta chain) was observed in a study of blood T cell repertoires in COVID-19. Study-wide background: Sites across the United States, Italy and Spain contributed samples from acute and convalescent COVID-19. In each case, the material was cDNA or gDNA derived from T cells, B-cell-depleted T cells, or PBMCs.

Sequencing used immunoSEQ multiplex PCR; TCRdb keeps in-frame clones, though not all of them. The repertoire includes some 77,000 clones, around nine tenths of them detected once, and approximately 8.3% sits in the top ten. Germline values: CDR1 DFQATT, CDR2 SNEGSKA (reference sequence). Trimming took 6 bases from V and 8 from J, leaving 11 bases between them. This CDR3 contains 11 residues. The receptor was derived from a man aged 25-45 years with acute or convalescent COVID-19. The sequencing input was peripheral blood. The V gene is TRBV20-1, the J gene TRBJ1-3; no clear D gene. In DNA, the CDR3 is TGCAGTGCCCAGAGAGCGGACACCATATATTTT. Translation gives CSAQRADTIYF.